This record concerns one T cell receptor (beta chain) sequence. Its target is unknown. Every donor provided one blood sample measuring approximately 2.5 ml. These data originate in a study of monozygotic twins with inflammatory bowel disease. Germline CDR1 and CDR2: SGHRS and YFSETQ. This CDR3 comprises 15 residues. UMIs containing a 6-nucleotide sample barcode were added via template switching. TCRdb re-analyzed the 5' RACE reads; it lists each CDR3 protein once, without DNA. The listing contains over 110,000 distinct CDR3 sequences. Study-level points and caveats: Healthy co-twins had higher TCRbeta inverse Simpson diversity than their IBD twins.

V usage is TRBV5-1 and J usage is TRBJ2-5; with no DNA, the TCRdb D assignment of TRBD2 cannot be verified. This sequence originates from a human donor with ulcerative colitis or Crohn's disease, or a healthy co-twin of an affected twin (not recorded which). Sequencing used blood. The CDR3 region is CASSLLAGKQETQYF.